This TCR beta chain was found in a study of blood T cell repertoires in COVID-19. Turning to the study itself: The origin of the acute and convalescent COVID-19 samples was the United States, Italy and Spain. Nucleic acid was either cDNA or gDNA, and it came from T cells, B-cell-depleted T cells, or PBMCs.

CDR3 length: 18 amino acids. With 6 bases clipped from V and 5 bases from J, the junction kept 13 bases outside the gene matches. Germline loops: CDR1 SEHNR, CDR2 FQNEAQ (reference sequence). In the original analysis: Estimated nucleated cell counts came from reference gene primer amplification. Produced via immunoSEQ multiplex PCR; TCRdb's table is partial and in-frame only. D and trimming were read from the DNA, whereas the V and J calls and clone size are those reported in that table. Of around 25,000 clones listed, around nine tenths are singletons. This chain joins TRBV7-9 and TRBJ2-2; 12 bases map to TRBD2. The sequenced material came from peripheral blood. The receptor's source is a human donor in a cohort sampled during active COVID-19. The CDR3 DNA follows: TGTGCCAGCAGGTTTACTAGCGGGAGGACCCCGTGGACCGGGGAGCTGTTTTTT. It is translated as CASRFTSGRTPWTGELFF.